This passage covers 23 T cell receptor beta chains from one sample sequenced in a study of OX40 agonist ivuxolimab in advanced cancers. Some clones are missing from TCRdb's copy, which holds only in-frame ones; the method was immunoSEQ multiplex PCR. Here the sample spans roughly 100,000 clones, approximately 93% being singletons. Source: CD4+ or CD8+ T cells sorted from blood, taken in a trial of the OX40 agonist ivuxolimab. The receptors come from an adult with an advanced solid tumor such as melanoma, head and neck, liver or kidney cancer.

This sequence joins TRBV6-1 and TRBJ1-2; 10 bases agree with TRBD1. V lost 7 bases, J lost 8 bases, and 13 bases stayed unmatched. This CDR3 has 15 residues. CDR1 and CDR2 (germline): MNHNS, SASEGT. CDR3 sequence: CASTFLPGQGYGYTF. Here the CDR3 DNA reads TGTGCCAGCACCTTTTTACCGGGACAGGGGTACGGCTACACCTTC.

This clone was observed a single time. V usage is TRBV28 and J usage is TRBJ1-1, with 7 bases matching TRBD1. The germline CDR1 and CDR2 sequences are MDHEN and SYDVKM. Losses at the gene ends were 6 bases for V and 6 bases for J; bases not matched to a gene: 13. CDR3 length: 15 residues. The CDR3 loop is CASRNLQGFPAEAFF. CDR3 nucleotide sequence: TGTGCCAGCAGGAATCTACAGGGGTTCCCAGCTGAAGCTTTCTTT.

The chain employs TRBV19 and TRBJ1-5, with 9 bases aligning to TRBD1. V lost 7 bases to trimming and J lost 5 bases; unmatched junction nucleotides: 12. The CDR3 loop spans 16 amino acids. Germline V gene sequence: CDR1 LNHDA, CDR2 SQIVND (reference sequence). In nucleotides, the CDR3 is TGTGCCAGTACCTCCCGCCGGACAGGGGTCCATCAGCCCCAGCATTTT. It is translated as CASTSRRTGVHQPQHF. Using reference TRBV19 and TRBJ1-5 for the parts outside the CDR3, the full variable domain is DGGITQSPKYLFRKEGQNVTLSCEQNLNHDAMYWYRQDPGQGLRLIYYSQIVNDFQKGDIAEGYSVSREKKESFPLTVTSAQKNPTAFYLCASTSRRTGVHQPQHFGDGTRLSIL.

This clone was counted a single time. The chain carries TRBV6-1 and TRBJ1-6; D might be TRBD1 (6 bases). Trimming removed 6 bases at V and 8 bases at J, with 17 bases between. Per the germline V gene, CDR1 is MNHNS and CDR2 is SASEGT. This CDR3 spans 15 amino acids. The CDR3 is CASRGPGTSYSPLHF. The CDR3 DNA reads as TGTGCCAGCAGGGGCCCCGGGACAAGTTATTCACCCCTCCACTTT.

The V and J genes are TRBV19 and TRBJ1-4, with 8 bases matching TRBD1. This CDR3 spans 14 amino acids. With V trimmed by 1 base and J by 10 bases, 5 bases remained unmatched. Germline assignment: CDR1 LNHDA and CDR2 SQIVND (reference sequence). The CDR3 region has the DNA TGTGCCAGTAGTATAGCCGGGACAGGCTCAAAACTGTTTTTT. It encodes CASSIAGTGSKLFF. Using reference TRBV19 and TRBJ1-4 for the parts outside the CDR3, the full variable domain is DGGITQSPKYLFRKEGQNVTLSCEQNLNHDAMYWYRQDPGQGLRLIYYSQIVNDFQKGDIAEGYSVSREKKESFPLTVTSAQKNPTAFYLCASSIAGTGSKLFFGSGTQLSVL.

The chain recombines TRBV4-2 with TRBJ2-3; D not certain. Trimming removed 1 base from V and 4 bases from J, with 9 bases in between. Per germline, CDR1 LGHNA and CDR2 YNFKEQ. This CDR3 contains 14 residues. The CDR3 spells CASSQAEDSDTQYF. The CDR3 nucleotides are TGTGCCAGCAGCCAAGCAGAGGATTCAGATACGCAGTATTTT.

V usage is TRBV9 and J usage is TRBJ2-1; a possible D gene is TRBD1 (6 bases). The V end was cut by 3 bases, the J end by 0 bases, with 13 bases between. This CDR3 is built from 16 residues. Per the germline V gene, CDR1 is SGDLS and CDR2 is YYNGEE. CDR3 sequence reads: CASSAGRGSSYNEQFF. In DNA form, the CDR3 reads TGTGCCAGCAGCGCCGGAAGGGGGAGCTCCTACAATGAGCAGTTCTTC.

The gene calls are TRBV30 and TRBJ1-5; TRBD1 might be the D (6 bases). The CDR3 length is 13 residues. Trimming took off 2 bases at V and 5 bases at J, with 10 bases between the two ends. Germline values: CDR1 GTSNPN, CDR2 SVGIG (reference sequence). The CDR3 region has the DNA TGTGCCTGGAGTAGAGGGGGACATCAGCCCCAGCATTTT. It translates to CAWSRGGHQPQHF.

CDR3 in amino acids: CASRLRGLSKATQYF. The CDR3 nucleotides read TGTGCCAGCAGGTTACGGGGGTTAAGCAAAGCTACGCAGTATTTT. The gene calls are TRBV6-5 and TRBJ2-3, with D possibly being TRBD2 (6 bases). The CDR3 is 15 amino acids. With 6 bases removed from V and 8 bases from J, the gap between germline ends came to 21 bases. Germline V gene sequence: CDR1 MNHEY, CDR2 SVGAGI.

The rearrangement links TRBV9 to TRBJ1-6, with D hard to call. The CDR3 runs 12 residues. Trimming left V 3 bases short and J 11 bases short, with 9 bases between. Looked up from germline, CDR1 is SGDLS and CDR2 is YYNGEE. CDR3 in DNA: TGTGCCAGCAGCGAAGACGATCCACCCCTCCACTTT. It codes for CASSEDDPPLHF.

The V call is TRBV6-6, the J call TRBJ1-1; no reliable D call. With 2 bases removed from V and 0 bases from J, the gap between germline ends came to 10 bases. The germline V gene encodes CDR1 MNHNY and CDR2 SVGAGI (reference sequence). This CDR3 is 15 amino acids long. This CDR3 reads CASSYHGNLNTEAFF. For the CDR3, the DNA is TGTGCCAGCAGTTACCATGGTAACCTGAACACTGAAGCTTTCTTT.

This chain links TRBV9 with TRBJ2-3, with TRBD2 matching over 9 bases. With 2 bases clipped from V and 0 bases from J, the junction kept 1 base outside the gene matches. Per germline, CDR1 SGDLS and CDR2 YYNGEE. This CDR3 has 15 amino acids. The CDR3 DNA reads TGTGCCAGCAGCGTTACTAGCGGGAGCACAGATACGCAGTATTTT. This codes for CASSVTSGSTDTQYF.

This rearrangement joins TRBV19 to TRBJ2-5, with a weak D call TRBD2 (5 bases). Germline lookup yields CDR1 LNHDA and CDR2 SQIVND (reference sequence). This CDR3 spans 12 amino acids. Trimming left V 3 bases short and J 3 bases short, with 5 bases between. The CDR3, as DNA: TGTGCCAGTAGTATGAGGGAAGAGACCCAGTACTTC. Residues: CASSMREETQYF. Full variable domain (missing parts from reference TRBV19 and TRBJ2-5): DGGITQSPKYLFRKEGQNVTLSCEQNLNHDAMYWYRQDPGQGLRLIYYSQIVNDFQKGDIAEGYSVSREKKESFPLTVTSAQKNPTAFYLCASSMREETQYFGPGTRLLVL.

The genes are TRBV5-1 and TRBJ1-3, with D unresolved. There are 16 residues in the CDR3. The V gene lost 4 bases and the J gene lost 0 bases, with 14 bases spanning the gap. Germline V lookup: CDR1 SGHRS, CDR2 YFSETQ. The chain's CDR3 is CASSPWGTDSGNTIYF. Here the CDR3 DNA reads TGCGCCAGCAGCCCGTGGGGTACGGACTCTGGAAACACCATATATTTT.

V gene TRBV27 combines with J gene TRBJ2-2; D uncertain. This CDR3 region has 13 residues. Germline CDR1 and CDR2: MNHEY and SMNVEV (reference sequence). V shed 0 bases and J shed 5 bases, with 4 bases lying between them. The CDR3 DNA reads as TGTGCCAGCAGTTTATCTTATACCGGGGAGCTGTTTTTT. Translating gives CASSLSYTGELFF.

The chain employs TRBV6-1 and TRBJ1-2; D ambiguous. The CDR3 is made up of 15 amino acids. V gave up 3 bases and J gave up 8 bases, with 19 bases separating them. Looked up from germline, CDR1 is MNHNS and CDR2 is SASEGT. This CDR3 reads CASSETWAGLRGYTF. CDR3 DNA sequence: TGTGCCAGCAGTGAGACGTGGGCGGGTCTGAGGGGCTACACCTTC.

DNA of the CDR3: TGTGCCAGCAGTTACTCGACAGTAGATACGCAGTATTTT. Translating gives CASSYSTVDTQYF. This rearrangement joins TRBV6-5 to TRBJ2-3; TRBD1 is a possible D gene (5 bases). CDR3 length equals 13 residues. CDR1 is MNHEY, CDR2 SVGAGI, per germline. The V end lost 0 bases, the J end lost 5 bases, and 6 bases lay between the germline ends.

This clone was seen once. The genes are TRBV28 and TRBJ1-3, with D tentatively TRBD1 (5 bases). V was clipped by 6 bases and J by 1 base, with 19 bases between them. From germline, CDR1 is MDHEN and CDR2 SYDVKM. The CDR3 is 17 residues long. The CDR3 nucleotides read TGTGCCAGCAGCCTACCGACAGCCCTGAGGTCTGGAAACACCATATATTTT. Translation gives CASSLPTALRSGNTIYF.

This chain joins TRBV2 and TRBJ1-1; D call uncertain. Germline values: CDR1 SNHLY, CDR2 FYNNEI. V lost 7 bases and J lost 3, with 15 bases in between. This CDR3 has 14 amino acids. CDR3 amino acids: CASTQSGAHTEAFF. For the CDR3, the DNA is TGTGCCAGCACCCAATCTGGAGCTCACACTGAAGCTTTCTTT. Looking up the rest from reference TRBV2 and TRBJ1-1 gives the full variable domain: EPEVTQTPSHQVTQMGQEVILRCVPISNHLYFYWYRQILGQKVEFLVSFYNNEISEKSEIFDDQFSVERPDGSNFTLKIRSTKLEDSAMYFCASTQSGAHTEAFFGQGTRLTVV.

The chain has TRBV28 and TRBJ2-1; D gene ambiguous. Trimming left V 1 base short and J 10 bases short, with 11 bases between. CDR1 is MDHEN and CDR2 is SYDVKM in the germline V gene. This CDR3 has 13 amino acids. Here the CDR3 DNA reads TGTGCCAGCAGTTTATCAAGGGCGCTGGAGCAGTTCTTC. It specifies CASSLSRALEQFF.

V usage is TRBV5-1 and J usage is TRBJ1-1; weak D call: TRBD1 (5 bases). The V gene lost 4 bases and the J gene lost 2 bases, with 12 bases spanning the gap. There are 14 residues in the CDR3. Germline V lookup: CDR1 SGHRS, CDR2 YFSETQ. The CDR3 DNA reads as TGCGCCAGCAGCCTATCGGGGGTAAACACTGAAGCTTTCTTT. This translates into CASSLSGVNTEAFF.

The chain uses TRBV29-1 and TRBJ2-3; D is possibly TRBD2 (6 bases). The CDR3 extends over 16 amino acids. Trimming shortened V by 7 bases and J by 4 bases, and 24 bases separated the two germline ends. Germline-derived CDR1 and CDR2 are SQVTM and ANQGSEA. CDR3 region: CSGIRRRTTSSDTQYF. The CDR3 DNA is TGCAGCGGAATCCGGAGGAGGACTACTAGTTCAGATACGCAGTATTTT.

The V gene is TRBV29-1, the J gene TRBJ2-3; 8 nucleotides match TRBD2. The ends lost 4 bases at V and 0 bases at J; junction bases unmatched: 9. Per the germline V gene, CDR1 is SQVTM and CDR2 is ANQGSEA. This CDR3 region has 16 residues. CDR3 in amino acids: CSVGAGREVSTDTQYF. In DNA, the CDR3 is TGCAGCGTTGGGGCGGGGCGGGAGGTGAGCACAGATACGCAGTATTTT.